This record concerns one T cell receptor beta chain sequence. Antigen unknown. This specimen belongs to a study of lymphopenia after photon versus proton radiotherapy. Study-wide findings and caveats: Larger post-nadir TCR diversity loss correlated inversely with survival in deceased patients. Post-nadir diversity loss with photons came from oligoclonal expansion, particularly CD8+ Temra cells. Relative stability marked proton patients; photon patients lost diversity and naive cells. Authors raise, but do not show, better survival with proton therapy.

Clones were sequenced by immunoSEQ multiplex PCR, and TCRdb holds only the in-frame ones, with some missing. This sample has about 34,000 clones, with about 80% found just once. Material: peripheral blood, obtained from a patient treated with proton-based radiotherapy. This receptor was obtained from a woman between 65 and 79 years old with pancreatic cancer.

CDR3 in amino acids: CASSVYRDSAGELFF. The DNA for the CDR3 is TGTGCCAGCAGCGTCTACAGGGATTCGGCCGGGGAGCTGTTTTTT. This sequence joins TRBV5-7 and TRBJ2-2; a weak D match, TRBD1 (6 bases). TRBV5-7 falls under the ORF class, with uncertain function. With 4 bases removed from V and 6 bases from J, the gap between germline ends came to 16 bases. The CDR3 runs to 15 residues.